This T cell receptor beta chain stems from a study of T cells expressing NK-cell markers (TCRdb year 2020). A note on the overall study: Three sorted T-cell subsets (CD3+CD56+NKG2C+, CD3+CD56+NKG2C- and CD3+CD56-NKG2C+) from fewer than 10 donors had their TCR beta-chain repertoires profiled. The eight sequenced donors were randomly selected healthy volunteers, three men and five women. Of the eight sequenced donors, seven were found to be HCMV-seropositive and one was found to be HCMV-seronegative. Libraries were sequenced as 2 x 150 bp reads on Illumina HiSeq 2000/2500, MiSeq or NextSeq.

Sequencing took place on an Illumina HiSeq 2000. The TCR beta cDNA libraries were made using 5'RACE template switching, a step that added both a universal primer site and unique molecular identifiers. cDNA synthesis was primed from the TCR beta constant segment, followed by two successive PCR amplification steps. The authors' pipeline ran thus. MIGEC was used to demultiplex reads and group reads by UMI, and MiTCR was used to assemble and quantify clonotypes. To remove erroneous sequences, TCR cDNA sequences were retained only when supported by two or more reads. The tcR package was used for downstream repertoire analysis, and clonotypes were matched across fractions by CDR3 nucleotide sequence plus V segment. Antigen specificity was annotated against VDJdb with VDJmatch, allowing one amino acid substitution in CDR3. One entry per CDR3 protein sequence results from the TCRdb reprocessing of the reads, with DNA left out. TCRdb, not the original authors, processed these V and J calls. The sample's clone listing holds 550,000 to 600,000 distinct CDR3 sequences. The ten biggest clones cover under 4.5% of the sample.

The germline V gene yields SGHVS for CDR1 and FQNEAQ for CDR2. The CDR3 has 16 amino acids, counting the end cysteine and phenylalanine. No nucleotide data were recorded. To determine HCMV serostatus, a commercial ELISA kit was used to detect HCMV-specific IgG in serum. Peripheral blood mononuclear cells were isolated from blood by Ficoll density gradient centrifugation. A word on this clonotype: Its target antigen remains unknown.

General findings and caveats noted by the study authors: Whether the expanded NKG2C-expressing T cell clones were specific for HCMV antigens was left unclear. In several donors, the dominant CD3+CD56+NKG2C+ clonotypes were among the top 10 CD8+ clonotypes and accounted for about 1.0-7.5% of CD8+ T cells. Those dominant clonotypes were again the most abundant among CD3+CD56-NKG2C+ cells in a handful of donors, at about 25-65%.

The V gene is TRBV7-8 and the J gene is TRBJ2-1. Sequenced input: blood T cells: a sorted CD56 or NKG2C T cell subset, CD4+ or CD8+ T cells, or bulk PBMC T cells (not recorded which). The TCR sequence derives from a man aged 18 to 30 in good health. Donor details come from another sample of the same person, matched by shared clones. For the CDR3, the sequence is CASSLLRLVYGNEQFF.